This T cell receptor beta chain was identified in a study of blood T cells in healthy people across ages. Study-wide results and limits: Age brought a roughly linear fall in TCR beta diversity measured per million T cells.

It was with a sample-barcoded 5' primer and a J-beta primer mix that a second PCR of roughly 6 to 12 cycles was run. The yield of each sample was at least 3 million CDR3-containing paired-end reads. TCRdb ran MiXCR on the 5' RACE reads and lists one entry per CDR3 protein. The sample yields some 1.1 million distinct CDR3 sequences, under 40% seen once. The CDR3 is made up of 15 amino acids. Trimming cost V 10 bases and J 5 bases, with 23 bases left between them. A remark on this clonotype: Antigen specificity is unknown.

Material for sequencing was blood. This rearrangement joins TRBV12-3 or TRBV12-4 to TRBJ1-1, with D tentatively TRBD1 (5 bases). This receptor was identified in a man younger than 35 in good health. The CDR3 nucleotides read TGTGCCATCTCCGGGGCCGGCTCCCGGGGGACTGAAGCTTTCTTT. This translates into CAISGAGSRGTEAFF.